The TCR beta chain under discussion was sequenced for a study of post-analysis software for immune sequencing data. Study-wide context: Some patients lacked subtype; others had relapsing-remitting, secondary progressive or progressive-relapsing disease.

Included in the TCR beta cDNA libraries were unique molecular identifiers. With about 0.95 to 11 million T cells as the source, some 510,000 cDNA molecules resulted. TCRdb ran MiXCR on the PCR reads and lists one entry per CDR3 protein. The sample includes 820,000 or so distinct CDR3 sequences, 53% of them seen just once. This clonotype was recorded many times. Its antigen remains unknown. V trimming: 5 bases; J trimming: 3 bases; junction bases outside the gene matches: 3. The CDR3 is 13 amino acids. The germline V gene encodes CDR1 MGHRA and CDR2 YSYEKL. Study outcomes and limitations: Significantly lower normalized Chao1 diversity was found in patients with multiple sclerosis relative to controls. Co-batched samples clustered tightly together by F measure. About five TRBV segments, including TRBV5-6, TRBV5-1 and TRBV20-1, were more frequent in patients than controls.

Sequenced material: blood. The TCR originated in a girl aged 5 to 17 with multiple sclerosis. The chain combines TRBV4-1 with TRBJ2-5, with 7 bases fitting TRBD1. CDR3 protein: CASSFGTEETQYF. The DNA for the CDR3 is TGCGCCAGCAGCTTCGGGACAGAAGAGACCCAGTACTTC.